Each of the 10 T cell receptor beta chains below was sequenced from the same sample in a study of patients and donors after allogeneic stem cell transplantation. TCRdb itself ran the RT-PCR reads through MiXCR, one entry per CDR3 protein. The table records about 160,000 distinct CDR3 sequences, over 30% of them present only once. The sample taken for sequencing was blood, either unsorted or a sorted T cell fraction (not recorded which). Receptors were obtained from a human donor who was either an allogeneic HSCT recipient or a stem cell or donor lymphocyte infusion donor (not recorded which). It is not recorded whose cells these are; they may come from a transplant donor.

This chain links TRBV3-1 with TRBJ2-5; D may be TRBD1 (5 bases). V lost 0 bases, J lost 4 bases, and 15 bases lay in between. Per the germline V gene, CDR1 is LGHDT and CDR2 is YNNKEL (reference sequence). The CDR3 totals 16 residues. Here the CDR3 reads CASSQDKAREGETQYF. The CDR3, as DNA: TGTGCCAGCAGCCAAGATAAAGCCAGGGAAGGAGAGACCCAGTACTTC.

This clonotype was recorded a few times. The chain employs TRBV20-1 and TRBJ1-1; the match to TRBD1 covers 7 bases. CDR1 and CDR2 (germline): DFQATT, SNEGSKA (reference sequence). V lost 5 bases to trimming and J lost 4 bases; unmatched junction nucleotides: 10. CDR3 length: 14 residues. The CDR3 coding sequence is TGCAGTGCTGAGGACAGGCGTGGGGGCACTGAAGCTTTCTTT. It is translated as CSAEDRRGGTEAFF.

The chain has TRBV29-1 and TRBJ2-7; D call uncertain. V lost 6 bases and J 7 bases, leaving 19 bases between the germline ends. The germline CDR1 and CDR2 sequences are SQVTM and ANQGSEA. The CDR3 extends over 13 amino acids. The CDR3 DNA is TGCAGCGTCCAAGCCCACTCCTTGGGGGAGCAGTACTTC. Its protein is CSVQAHSLGEQYF.

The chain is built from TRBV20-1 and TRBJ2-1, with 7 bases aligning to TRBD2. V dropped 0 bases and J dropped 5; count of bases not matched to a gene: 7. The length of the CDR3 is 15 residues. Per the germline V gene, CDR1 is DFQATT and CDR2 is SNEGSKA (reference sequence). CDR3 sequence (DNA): TGCAGTGCTAGAGATCCCCAGCGGGGAGACAATGAGCAGTTCTTC. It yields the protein CSARDPQRGDNEQFF.

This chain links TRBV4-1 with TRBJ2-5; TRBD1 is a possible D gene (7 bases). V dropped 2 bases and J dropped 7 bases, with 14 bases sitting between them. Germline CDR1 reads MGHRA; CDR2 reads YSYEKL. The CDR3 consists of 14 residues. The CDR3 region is CASSQQGGDGTQYF. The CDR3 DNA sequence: TGCGCCAGCAGCCAACAGGGGGGCGACGGGACCCAGTACTTC.

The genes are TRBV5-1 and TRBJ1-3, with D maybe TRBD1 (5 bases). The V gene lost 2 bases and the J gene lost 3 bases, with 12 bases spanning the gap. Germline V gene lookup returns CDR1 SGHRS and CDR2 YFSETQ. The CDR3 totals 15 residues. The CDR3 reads CASSLIWGDGNTIYF. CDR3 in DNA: TGCGCCAGCAGCTTAATTTGGGGGGATGGAAACACCATATATTTT.

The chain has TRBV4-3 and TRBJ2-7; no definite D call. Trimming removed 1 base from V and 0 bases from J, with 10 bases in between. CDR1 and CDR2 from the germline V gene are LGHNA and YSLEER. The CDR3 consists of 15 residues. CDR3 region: CASSQGSSGSYEQYF. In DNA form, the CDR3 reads TGCGCCAGCAGCCAAGGGTCTTCCGGCTCCTACGAGCAGTACTTC.

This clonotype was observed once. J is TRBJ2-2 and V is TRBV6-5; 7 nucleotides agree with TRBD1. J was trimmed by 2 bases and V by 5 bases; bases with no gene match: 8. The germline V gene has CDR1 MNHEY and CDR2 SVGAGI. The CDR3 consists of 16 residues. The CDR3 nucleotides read TGTGCCAGCAGTGCTGGGACAGTCACAAACACCGGGGAGCTGTTTTTT. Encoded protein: CASSAGTVTNTGELFF.

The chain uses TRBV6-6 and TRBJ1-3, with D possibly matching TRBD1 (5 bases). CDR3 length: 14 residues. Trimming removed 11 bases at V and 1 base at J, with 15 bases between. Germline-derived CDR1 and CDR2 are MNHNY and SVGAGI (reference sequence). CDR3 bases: TGTGCCGCCAGGGTTCGAGGGTCTGGAAACACCATATATTTT. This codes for CAARVRGSGNTIYF.

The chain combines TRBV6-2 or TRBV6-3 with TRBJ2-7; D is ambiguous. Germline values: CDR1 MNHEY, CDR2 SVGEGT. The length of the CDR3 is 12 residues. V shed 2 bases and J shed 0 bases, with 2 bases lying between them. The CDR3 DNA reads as TGTGCCAGCAGTTACAGCTCCTACGAGCAGTACGTC. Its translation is CASSYSSYEQYV.